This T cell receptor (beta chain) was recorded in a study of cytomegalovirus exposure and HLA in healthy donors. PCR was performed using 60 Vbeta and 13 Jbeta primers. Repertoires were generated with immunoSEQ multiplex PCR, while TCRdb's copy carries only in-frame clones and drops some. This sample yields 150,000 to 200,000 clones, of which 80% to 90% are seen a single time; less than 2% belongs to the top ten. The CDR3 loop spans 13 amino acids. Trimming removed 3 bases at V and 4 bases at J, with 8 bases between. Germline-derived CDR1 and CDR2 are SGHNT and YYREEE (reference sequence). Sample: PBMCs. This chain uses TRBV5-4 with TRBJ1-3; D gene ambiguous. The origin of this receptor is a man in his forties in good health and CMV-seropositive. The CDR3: CASSSAGGNTIYF. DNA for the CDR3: TGTGCCAGCAGCTCCGCGGGGGGAAACACCATATATTTT.